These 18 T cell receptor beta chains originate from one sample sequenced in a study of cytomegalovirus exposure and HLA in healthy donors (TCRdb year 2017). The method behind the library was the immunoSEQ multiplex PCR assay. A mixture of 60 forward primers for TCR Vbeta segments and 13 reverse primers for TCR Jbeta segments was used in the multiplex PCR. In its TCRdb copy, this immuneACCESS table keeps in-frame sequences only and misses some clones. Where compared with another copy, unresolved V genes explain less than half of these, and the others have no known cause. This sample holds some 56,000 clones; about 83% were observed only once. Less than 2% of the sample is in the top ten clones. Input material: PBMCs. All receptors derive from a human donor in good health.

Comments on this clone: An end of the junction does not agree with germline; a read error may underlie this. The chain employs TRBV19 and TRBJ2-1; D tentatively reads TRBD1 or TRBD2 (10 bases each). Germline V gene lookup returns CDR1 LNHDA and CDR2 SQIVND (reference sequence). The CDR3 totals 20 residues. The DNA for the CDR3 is TGTGCCAGTATTATAACCCTCGGGACAGGGGTGCTAGCGGGAGATAATGAGCAGTTCTTC. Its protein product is CASIITLGTGVLAGDNEQFF.

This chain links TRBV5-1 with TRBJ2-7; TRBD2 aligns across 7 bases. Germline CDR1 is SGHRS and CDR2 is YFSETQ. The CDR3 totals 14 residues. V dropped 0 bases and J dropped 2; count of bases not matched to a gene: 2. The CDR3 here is CASSLVGGTYEQYF. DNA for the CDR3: TGCGCCAGCAGCTTGGTGGGGGGGACCTACGAGCAGTACTTC.

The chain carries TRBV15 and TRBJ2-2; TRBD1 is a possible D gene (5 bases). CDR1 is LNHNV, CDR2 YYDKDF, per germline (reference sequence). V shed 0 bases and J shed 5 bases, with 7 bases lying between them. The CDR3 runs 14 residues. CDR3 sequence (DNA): TGTGCCACCAGCAGAGATTCAGGGACCGGGGAGCTGTTTTTT. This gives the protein CATSRDSGTGELFF.

The CDR3 loop reads CASSLSLAGGGNEQFF. CDR3 DNA sequence: TGTGCCAGCAGCTTGTCTCTAGCGGGAGGAGGTAATGAGCAGTTCTTC. V and J are TRBV7-3 and TRBJ2-1; 11 bases match TRBD2. The CDR3 runs to 16 residues. V dropped 3 bases and J dropped 7; count of bases not matched to a gene: 8. Per germline, CDR1 SGHTA and CDR2 FQGTGA.

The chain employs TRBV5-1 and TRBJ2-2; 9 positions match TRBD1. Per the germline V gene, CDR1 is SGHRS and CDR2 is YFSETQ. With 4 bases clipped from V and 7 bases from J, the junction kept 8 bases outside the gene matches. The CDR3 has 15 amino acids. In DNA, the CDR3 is TGCGCCAGCAGCATACGTTACAGGGGGCTCGGGGAGCTGTTTTTT. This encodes CASSIRYRGLGELFF.

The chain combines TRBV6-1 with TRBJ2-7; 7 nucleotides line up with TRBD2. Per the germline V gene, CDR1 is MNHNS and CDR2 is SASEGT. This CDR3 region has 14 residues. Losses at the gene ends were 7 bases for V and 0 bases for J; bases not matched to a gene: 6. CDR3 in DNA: TGTGCCAGCATTAATTTAGCGGGCTCCTACGAGCAGTACTTC. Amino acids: CASINLAGSYEQYF.

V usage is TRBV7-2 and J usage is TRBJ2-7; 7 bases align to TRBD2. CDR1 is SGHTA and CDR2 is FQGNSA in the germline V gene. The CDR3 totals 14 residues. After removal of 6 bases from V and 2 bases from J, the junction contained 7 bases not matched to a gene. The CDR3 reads CASRDTGLAYEQYF. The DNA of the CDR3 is TGTGCCAGCAGGGATACCGGACTAGCCTACGAGCAGTACTTC. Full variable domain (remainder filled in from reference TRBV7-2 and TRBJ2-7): GAGVSQSPSNKVTEKGKDVELRCDPISGHTALYWYRQSLGQGLEFLIYFQGNSAPDKSGLPSDRFSAERTGGSVSTLTIQRTQQEDSAVYLCASRDTGLAYEQYFGPGTRLTVT.

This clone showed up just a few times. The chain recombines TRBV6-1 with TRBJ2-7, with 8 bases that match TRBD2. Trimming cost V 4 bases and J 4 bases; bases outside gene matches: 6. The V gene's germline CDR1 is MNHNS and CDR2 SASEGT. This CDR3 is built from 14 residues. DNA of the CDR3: TGTGCCAGCAGTGGACTAGCGCAAGTTTACGAGCAGTACTTC. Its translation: CASSGLAQVYEQYF.

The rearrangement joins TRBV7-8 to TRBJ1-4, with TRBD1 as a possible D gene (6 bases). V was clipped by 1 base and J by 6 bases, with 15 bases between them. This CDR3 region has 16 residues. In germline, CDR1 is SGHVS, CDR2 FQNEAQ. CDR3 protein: CASSLGSGAVDEKLFF. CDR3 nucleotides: TGTGCCAGCAGCTTAGGGTCAGGGGCCGTCGATGAAAAACTGTTTTTT.

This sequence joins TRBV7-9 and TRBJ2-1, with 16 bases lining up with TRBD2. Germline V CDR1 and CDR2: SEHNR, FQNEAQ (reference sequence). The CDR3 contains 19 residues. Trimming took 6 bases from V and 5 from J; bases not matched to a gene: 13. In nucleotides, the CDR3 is TGTGCCAGCAGACACGCCGGGACTAGCGGGGGGGCGGGAGACAATGAGCAGTTCTTC. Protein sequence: CASRHAGTSGGAGDNEQFF. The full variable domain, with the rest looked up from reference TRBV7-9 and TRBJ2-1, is DTGVSQNPRHKITKRGQNVTFRCDPISEHNRLYWYRQTLGQGPEFLTYFQNEAQLEKSRLLSDRFSAERPKGSFSTLEIQRTEQGDSAMYLCASRHAGTSGGAGDNEQFFGPGTRLTVL.

CDR3 residues: CASSVQGAPTDTQYF. CDR3 nucleotides: TGTGCCAGCAGCGTACAGGGGGCCCCCACAGATACGCAGTATTTT. The chain employs TRBV9 and TRBJ2-3, with 8 bases lining up with TRBD1. Losses at the gene ends were 1 base for V and 2 bases for J; bases not matched to a gene: 3. The germline CDR1 and CDR2 sequences are SGDLS and YYNGEE. The CDR3 is made up of 15 amino acids. Using reference TRBV9 and TRBJ2-3 for the parts outside the CDR3, the full variable domain is DSGVTQTPKHLITATGQRVTLRCSPRSGDLSVYWYQQSLDQGLQFLIQYYNGEERAKGNILERFSAQQFPDLHSELNLSSLELGDSALYFCASSVQGAPTDTQYFGPGTRLTVL.

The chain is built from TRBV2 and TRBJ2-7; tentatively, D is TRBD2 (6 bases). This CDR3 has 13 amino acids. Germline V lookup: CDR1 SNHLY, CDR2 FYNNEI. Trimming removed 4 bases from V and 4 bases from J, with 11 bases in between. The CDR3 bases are TGTGCCAGCAGTGCGAACGGGAGATACGAGCAGTACTTC. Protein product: CASSANGRYEQYF.

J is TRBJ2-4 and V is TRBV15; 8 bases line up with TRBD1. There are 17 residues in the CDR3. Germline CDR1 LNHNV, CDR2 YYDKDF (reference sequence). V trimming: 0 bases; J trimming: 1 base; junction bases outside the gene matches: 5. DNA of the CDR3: TGTGCCACCAGCAGAGATCGGACAGGGCAGGCCAAAAACATTCAGTACTTC. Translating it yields CATSRDRTGQAKNIQYF.

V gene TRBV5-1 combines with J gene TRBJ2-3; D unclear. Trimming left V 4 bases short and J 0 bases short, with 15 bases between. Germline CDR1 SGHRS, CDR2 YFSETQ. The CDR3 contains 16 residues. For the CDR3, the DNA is TGCGCCAGCAGCCCGGGTCCTCATACGAGCACAGATACGCAGTATTTT. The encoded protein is CASSPGPHTSTDTQYF.

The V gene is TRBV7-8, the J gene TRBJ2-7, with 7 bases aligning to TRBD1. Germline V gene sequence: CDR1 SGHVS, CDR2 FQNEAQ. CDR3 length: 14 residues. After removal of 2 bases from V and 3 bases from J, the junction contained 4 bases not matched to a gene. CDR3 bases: TGTGCCAGCAGCTTAAGGCGGACAGGCTACGAGCAGTACTTC. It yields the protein CASSLRRTGYEQYF.

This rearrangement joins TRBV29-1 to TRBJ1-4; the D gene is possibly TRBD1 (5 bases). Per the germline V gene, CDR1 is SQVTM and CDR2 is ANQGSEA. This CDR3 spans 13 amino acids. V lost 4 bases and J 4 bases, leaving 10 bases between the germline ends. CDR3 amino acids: CSVAGSDNEKLFF. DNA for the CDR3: TGCAGCGTTGCAGGGTCAGATAATGAAAAACTGTTTTTT.

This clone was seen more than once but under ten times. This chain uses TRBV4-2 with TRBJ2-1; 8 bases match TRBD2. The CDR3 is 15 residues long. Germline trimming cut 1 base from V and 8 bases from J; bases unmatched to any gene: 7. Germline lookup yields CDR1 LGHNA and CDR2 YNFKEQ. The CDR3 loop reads CASSQGGAGGDEQFF. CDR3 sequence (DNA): TGTGCCAGCAGCCAAGGTGGGGCGGGAGGAGATGAGCAGTTCTTC.

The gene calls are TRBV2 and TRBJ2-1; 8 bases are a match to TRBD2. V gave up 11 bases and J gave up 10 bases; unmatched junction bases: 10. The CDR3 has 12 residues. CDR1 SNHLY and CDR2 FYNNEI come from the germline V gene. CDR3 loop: CAGGTSSREQFF. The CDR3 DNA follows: TGTGCCGGGGGGACTAGTTCACGCGAGCAGTTCTTC. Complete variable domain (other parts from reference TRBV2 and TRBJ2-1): EPEVTQTPSHQVTQMGQEVILRCVPISNHLYFYWYRQILGQKVEFLVSFYNNEISEKSEIFDDQFSVERPDGSNFTLKIRSTKLEDSAMYFCAGGTSSREQFFGPGTRLTVL.